This T cell receptor (beta chain) was identified during a study of long-term antiretroviral therapy in people with HIV (dated by TCRdb to 2022 to 2024). Turning to the overall study: Collection of the earliest samples took place about a decade ahead of the 2015 WHO recommendation for immediate ART, at a time when ART was typically delayed until CD4 counts fell. Among the 30 to 35 participants with HIV, about 11 were female. This retrospective serial study examined whether starting ART and sustained HIV suppression were associated with changes in the composition and diversity of the TRB repertoire in peripheral blood. No cross-contamination during QIAcube processing was shown when test extractions of a monoclonal T-cell line were performed alongside 25 to 35 polyclonal samples. From 30 adults with confirmed HIV infection, the cohort provided 150 to 200 cryopreserved PBMC samples, gathered serially across a mean of about 6 years (range 1-12).

To note about this clone: This clone's antigen is unknown. No quality values exist for individual bases; no much larger clone is one base distant.

The immunoSEQ hsTCRB v3.0 assay was used at survey level resolution to sequence the TRB variable region. TRB sequencing targeted a depth of about 35,000-55,000 T-cell genomes per sample. An Illumina MiSeq with a v3 150-cycle kit was used to sequence the pooled TRB libraries. Concerning the study's data processing: Analysis of repertoires was carried out in R inside a reproducible Nextflow workflow spanning QC, data transformation and analysis. Custom analyses were implemented in LymphoSeq2, an R package for AIRR-Seq data exploration. After excluding a few samples that yielded fewer than 5000 total TRB sequences, fewer than 200 HIV repertoires remained for analysis. Among the roughly 190 retained HIV repertoires, 59 were collected before ART initiation and approximately 130 after ART initiation. Repertoires were downsampled to 5000 TRB nucleotide sequences, with summary statistics averaged over 100 downsampling iterations. TRB sequences were retained for analysis only if CDR3 regions of at least seven amino acids were present. Diversity was measured with a Shannon entropy-derived clonality score and the Gini coefficient. Repertoire networks linked the top 5000 CDR3 amino acid sequences whenever two sequences differed by an edit distance of one. GLIPH2 predicted antigen specificity groups and MHC restriction for TRB CDR3 amino acid sequences. To flag known associations with CMV, EBV, HIV or tissue antigens, CDR3 amino acid sequences were compared against VDJdb and McPAS-TCR. Pre-ART, post-ART and control groups were compared with Wilcoxon signed-rank tests and Holm-Bonferroni correction. The clones in this table, taken by TCRdb from immuneACCESS, are in-frame only. Not every clone is retained; where verified, under half of the shortfall comes from an unresolved V gene, and the cause of the rest is unknown. V and J calls and clone size are as listed in that table; D and trimming were resolved from the DNA. This sample holds 17,000 or so clones; 85% to 90% were observed only once. Roughly 9.3% of the sample rests with the top ten.

Inclusion was restricted to participants for whom at least one PBMC sample before ART initiation and at least two post-ART samples were available. All participants with HIV were treated in the United States of America. Before DNA extraction, cryopreserved samples of about 1-10 million PBMC were thawed and washed. At the time of the earliest PBMC sample, participants with HIV were aged between about 20 and 54 years. PBMC samples from each participant spanned 1-4 timepoints before ART initiation and 2-8 timepoints after ART initiation, with a median of 7 samples. Serial HIV viral load, CD4+ T-cell count, ART history and demographic data were obtained for every participant. Using a Qiagen kit on a QIAcube, genomic DNA was extracted from unsorted PBMC, with samples processed in batches of 12. General conclusions and limits of the study: Expanded TRB clones identified before ART initiation dominated the repertoire across all time points, though the dominance fluctuated and decreased in many PLHIV after ART. ART initiation was associated with a significant increase in TRB diversity, but diversity stayed significantly below transplant donor controls even after long-term ART. HIV repertoires had narrower CDR3 length ranges than controls, and the network structure suggested an antigen-experienced repertoire that shifted only slightly toward naive after ART. No data were available on ART adherence, viral resistance or therapy changes, limiting inferences about post-ART repertoire changes. Because cell numbers in pre-ART samples were limited, unsorted PBMC were profiled instead of sorted CD4+ and CD8+ T cells. The samples were dated from about 2004 to 2018, and the ART regimens that were used may be less effective than current ART regimens. Limited PBMC availability meant only the TCR beta chain was sequenced, without alpha chain pairing.

Via the germline V gene (reference sequence), CDR1 is MNHEY and CDR2 SMNVEV. Trimming takes 9 bases off V and 0 bases off J; junction bases not matched to a gene: 6. From cysteine to phenylalanine, the CDR3 is 17 amino acids long. The retained sequence is limited to the CDR3, 51 bases, with the frame set at the first base. Sample: unsorted PBMCs, taken 4.2 years after starting antiretroviral therapy. The clonotype comes from a man between 50 and 59 years old with HIV. The rearranged segments are TRBV27 and TRBJ2-1; 15 middle bases align to TRBD2. The DNA is TGTGCCAGTACCGGGACTAGCGGGGGGAGCTCCTACAATGAGCAGTTCTTC. This translates into CASTGTSGGSSYNEQFF.